This T cell receptor (beta chain) came from a study of shared clonotypes between healthy human individuals. The wider study: Per-donor plates numbered three CD4 naive, three CD4 memory, two CD8 naive and one CD8 memory.

The authors loaded about 200 ng DNA, 25,000 to 30,000 T cell genomes, into sorted-subset replicate PCRs. Here immunoSEQ multiplex PCR was the method, and the copy in TCRdb shows in-frame clones only, minus some. This repertoire shows roughly 2 million clones, over 85% found once; its top ten account for around 1.1%. Naive CD8 isolation took CD45RO-negative cells positively selected for CCR7 and excluded terminally differentiated effector memory CD45RA+ cells. Donors comprised only Caucasian adults living in Nashville, Tennessee. Per germline, CDR1 SGHRS and CDR2 YFSETQ. The CDR3 covers 13 residues. The ends lost 7 bases at V and 2 bases at J; junction bases unmatched: 4.

The sequence was collected from a man aged 18 to 29 in good health. This chain uses TRBV5-1 with TRBJ1-1; 8 positions agree with TRBD1. The sequenced material came from naive CD8+ T cells sorted from blood. CDR3 in DNA: TGCGCCAGCCAAGACAGGGGAAACACTGAAGCTTTCTTT. Its protein is CASQDRGNTEAFF.